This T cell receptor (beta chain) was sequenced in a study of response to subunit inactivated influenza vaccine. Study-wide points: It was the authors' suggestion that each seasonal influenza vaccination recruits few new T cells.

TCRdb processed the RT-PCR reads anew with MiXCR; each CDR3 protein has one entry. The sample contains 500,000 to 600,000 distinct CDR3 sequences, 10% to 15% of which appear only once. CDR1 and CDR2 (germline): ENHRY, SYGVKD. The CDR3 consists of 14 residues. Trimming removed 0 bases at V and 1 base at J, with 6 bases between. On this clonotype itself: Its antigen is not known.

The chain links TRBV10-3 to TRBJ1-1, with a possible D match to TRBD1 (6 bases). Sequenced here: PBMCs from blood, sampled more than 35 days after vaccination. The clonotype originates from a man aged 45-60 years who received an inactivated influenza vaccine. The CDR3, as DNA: TGTGCCATCAGTGAGTCGACAGGGAACACTGAAGCTTTCTTT. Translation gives CAISESTGNTEAFF.